This is a list of T cell receptor beta chains from one sample in a study of T cell changes during pregnancy in multiple sclerosis. The data were produced by immunoSEQ multiplex PCR, yet TCRdb's version contains in-frame clones alone and is incomplete. The table records 60,000 to 90,000 clones, 80% to 95% of them present only once. The sample consisted of peripheral blood, taken in the first trimester of pregnancy. The receptor set was obtained from a female donor in good health, enrolled as a control in a pregnancy study. Each CDR3 is given without its conserved first and last residue. Fields, in order: V gene, J gene, CDR3 protein.

TRBV7-9	TRBJ1-1	ASSNPEGQGGTEAF
TRBV2	TRBJ1-1	ASSESRETEAF
TRBV5-1	TRBJ2-2	ASREAANTGELF
TRBV28	TRBJ1-5	ASSPGQTNQPQH
TRBV11-2	TRBJ2-7	ASSLGAGSYEQY
TRBV5-1	TRBJ1-1	ASSPDRATEAF
TRBV28	TRBJ2-5	ASRGGRIETQY
TRBV10-1	TRBJ2-3	ATLPKNTDTQY
TRBV30	TRBJ2-7	ALTGEYYQSYEQY
TRBV14	TRBJ2-2	ASSQRLGAGELF
TRBV28	TRBJ1-3	ASSPRGLSGNTIY
TRBV2	TRBJ2-3	ASSVSQGSTDTQY
TRBV7-2	TRBJ2-1	ASSSAYNEQF
TRBV21-1	TRBJ1-4	ASPTPATNEKLF
TRBV27	TRBJ2-1	ASSIISGRAYNEQF
TRBV5-6	TRBJ2-5	ASSRQRGETQY
TRBV27	TRBJ2-1	AAWGDNEQF
TRBV2	TRBJ2-3	ASSASGWTDTQY
TRBV29-1	TRBJ2-7	SAGTGTSYEQY
TRBV19	TRBJ2-7	ASSGTQGYEQY
TRBV27	TRBJ2-7	ASSLSGGVHEQY
TRBV9	TRBJ2-3	ASSANFGGLLAGVALYTQY